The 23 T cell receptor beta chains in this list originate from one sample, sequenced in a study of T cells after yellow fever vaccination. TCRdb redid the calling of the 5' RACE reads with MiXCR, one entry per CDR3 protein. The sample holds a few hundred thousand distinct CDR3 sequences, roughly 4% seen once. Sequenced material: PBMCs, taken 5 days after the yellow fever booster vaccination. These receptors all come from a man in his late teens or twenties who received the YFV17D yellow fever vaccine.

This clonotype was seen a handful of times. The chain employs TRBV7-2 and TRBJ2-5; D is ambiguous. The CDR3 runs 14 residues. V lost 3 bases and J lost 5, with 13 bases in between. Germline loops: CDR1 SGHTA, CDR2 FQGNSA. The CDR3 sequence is CASSFDRLLETQYF. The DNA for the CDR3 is TGTGCCAGCAGCTTCGACCGGCTACTGGAGACCCAGTACTTC.

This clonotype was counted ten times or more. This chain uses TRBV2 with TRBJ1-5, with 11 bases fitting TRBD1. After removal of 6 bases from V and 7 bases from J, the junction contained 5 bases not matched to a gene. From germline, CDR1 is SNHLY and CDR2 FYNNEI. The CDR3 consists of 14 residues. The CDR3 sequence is CASSGTGGGQPQHF. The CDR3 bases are TGTGCCAGCAGCGGGACAGGGGGAGGACAGCCCCAGCATTTT. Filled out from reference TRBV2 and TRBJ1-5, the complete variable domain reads EPEVTQTPSHQVTQMGQEVILRCVPISNHLYFYWYRQILGQKVEFLVSFYNNEISEKSEIFDDQFSVERPDGSNFTLKIRSTKLEDSAMYFCASSGTGGGQPQHFGDGTRLSIL.

CDR3 nucleotide sequence: TGTGCCAGCAGCGACCTCGGGAATTCACCCCTCCACTTT. Residues: CASSDLGNSPLHF. The chain employs TRBV9 and TRBJ1-6, with D unresolved. CDR1 SGDLS and CDR2 YYNGEE come from the germline V gene. This CDR3 is built from 13 residues. V was pared by 3 bases and J by 7 bases, with 8 bases between. The variable domain in full, with the rest retrieved from reference TRBV9 and TRBJ1-6, is DSGVTQTPKHLITATGQRVTLRCSPRSGDLSVYWYQQSLDQGLQFLIQYYNGEERAKGNILERFSAQQFPDLHSELNLSSLELGDSALYFCASSDLGNSPLHFGNGTRLTVT.

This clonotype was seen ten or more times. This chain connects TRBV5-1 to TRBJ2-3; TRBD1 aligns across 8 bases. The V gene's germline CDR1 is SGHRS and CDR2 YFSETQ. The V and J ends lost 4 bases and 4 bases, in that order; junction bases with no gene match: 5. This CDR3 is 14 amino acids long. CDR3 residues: CASSTGQGSDTQYF. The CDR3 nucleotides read TGCGCCAGCAGCACTGGACAGGGATCAGATACGCAGTATTTT.

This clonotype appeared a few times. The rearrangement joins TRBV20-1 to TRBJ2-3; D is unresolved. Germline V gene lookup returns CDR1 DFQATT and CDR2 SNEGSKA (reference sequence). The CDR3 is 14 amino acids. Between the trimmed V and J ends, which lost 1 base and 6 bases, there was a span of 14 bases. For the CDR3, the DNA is TGCAGTGCTAGAGTCCGACCCCCCCCCGATACGCAGTATTTT. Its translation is CSARVRPPPDTQYF.

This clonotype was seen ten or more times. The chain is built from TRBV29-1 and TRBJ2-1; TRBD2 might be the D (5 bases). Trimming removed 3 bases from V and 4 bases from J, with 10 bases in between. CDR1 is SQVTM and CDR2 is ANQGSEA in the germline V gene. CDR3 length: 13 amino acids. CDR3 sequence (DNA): TGCAGCGTTGAGGTAGCGCAATACAATGAGCAGTTCTTC. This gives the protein CSVEVAQYNEQFF.

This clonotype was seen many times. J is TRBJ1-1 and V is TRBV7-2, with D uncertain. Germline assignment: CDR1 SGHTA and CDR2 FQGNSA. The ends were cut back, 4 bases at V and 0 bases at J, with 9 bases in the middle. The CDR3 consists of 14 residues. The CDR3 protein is CASSSGSVNTEAFF. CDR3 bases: TGTGCCAGCAGCTCAGGTTCAGTGAACACTGAAGCTTTCTTT.

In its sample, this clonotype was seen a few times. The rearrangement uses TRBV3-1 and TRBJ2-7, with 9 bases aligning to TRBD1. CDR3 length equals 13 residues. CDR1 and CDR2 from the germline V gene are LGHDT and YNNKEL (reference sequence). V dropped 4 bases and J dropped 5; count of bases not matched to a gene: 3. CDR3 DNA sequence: TGTGCCAGCAGCCCGGACAGGGGTGACGAGCAGTACTTC. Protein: CASSPDRGDEQYF.

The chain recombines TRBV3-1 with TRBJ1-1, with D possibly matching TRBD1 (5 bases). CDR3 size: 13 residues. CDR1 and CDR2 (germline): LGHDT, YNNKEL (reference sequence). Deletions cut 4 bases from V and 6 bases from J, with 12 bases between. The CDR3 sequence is CASSPNGGSEAFF. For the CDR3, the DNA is TGTGCCAGCAGCCCCAACGGGGGATCTGAAGCTTTCTTT.

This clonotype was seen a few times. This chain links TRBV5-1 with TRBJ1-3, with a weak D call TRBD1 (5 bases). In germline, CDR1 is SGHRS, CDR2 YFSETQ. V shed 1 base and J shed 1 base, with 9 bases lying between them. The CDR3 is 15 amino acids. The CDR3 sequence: CASSLFGGSGNTIYF. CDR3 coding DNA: TGCGCCAGCAGCTTGTTCGGGGGTTCTGGAAACACCATATATTTT.

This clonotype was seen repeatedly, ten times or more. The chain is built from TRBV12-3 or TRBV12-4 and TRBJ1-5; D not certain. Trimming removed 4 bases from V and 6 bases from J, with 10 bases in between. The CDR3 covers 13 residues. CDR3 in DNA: TGTGCCAGCAGTTCCCAGTCCGGTCAGCCCCAGCATTTT. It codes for CASSSQSGQPQHF.

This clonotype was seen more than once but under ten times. The CDR3 is CASQIRLNTEAFF. CDR3 DNA: TGTGCCAGTCAAATCCGATTGAACACTGAAGCTTTCTTT. The J gene is TRBJ1-1, the V gene TRBV12-3 or TRBV12-4; D unresolved. The CDR3 is made up of 13 amino acids. Trimming cost V 9 bases and J 0 bases, with 11 bases left between them.

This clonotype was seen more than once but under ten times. The CDR3 nucleotides are TGTGCCAGCAGTTACCCATCCGGACTACTCGGGAACACTGAAGCTTTCTTT. This gives the protein CASSYPSGLLGNTEAFF. This rearrangement joins TRBV6-6 to TRBJ1-1; D is undetermined. This CDR3 has 17 amino acids. With 2 bases removed from V and 1 base from J, the gap between germline ends came to 17 bases. The germline CDR1 and CDR2 sequences are MNHNY and SVGAGI (reference sequence).

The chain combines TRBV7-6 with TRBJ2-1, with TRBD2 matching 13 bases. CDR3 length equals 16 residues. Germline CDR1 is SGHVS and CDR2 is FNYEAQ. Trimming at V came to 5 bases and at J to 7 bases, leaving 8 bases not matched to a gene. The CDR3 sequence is CASSPTGTSGVNEQFF. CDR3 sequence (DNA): TGTGCCAGCAGCCCCACCGGGACTAGCGGGGTTAATGAGCAGTTCTTC.

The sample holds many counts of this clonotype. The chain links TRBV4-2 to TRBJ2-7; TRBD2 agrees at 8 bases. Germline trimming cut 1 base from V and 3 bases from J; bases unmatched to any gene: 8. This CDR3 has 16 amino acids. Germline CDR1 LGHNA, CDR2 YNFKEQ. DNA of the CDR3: TGTGCCAGCAGCCAAGGCTCCGGGGGGGAGTACTACGAGCAGTACTTC. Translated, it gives CASSQGSGGEYYEQYF.

The CDR3, as DNA: TGTGCCAGCAGTTGGGGACAGGGGAGACAGCCCCAGCATTTT. Translating gives CASSWGQGRQPQHF. This rearrangement joins TRBV27 to TRBJ1-5; 10 bases map to TRBD1. There are 14 residues in the CDR3. The germline V gene encodes CDR1 MNHEY and CDR2 SMNVEV (reference sequence). The V and J ends lost 4 bases and 7 bases, in that order; junction bases with no gene match: 4.

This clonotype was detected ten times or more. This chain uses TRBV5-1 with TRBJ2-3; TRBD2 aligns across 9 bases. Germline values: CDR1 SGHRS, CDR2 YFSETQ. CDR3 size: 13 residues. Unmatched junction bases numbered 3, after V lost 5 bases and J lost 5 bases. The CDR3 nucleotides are TGCGCCAGCAGTACAGCGGGGGGAGATACGCAGTATTTT. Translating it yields CASSTAGGDTQYF.

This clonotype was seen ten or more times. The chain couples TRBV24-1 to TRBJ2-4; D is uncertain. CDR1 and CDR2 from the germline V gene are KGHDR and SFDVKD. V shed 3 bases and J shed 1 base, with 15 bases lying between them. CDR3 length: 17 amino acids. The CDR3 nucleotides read TGTGCCACCAGTGATCCACCCTCGGACCCTGCCAAAAACATTCAGTACTTC. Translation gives CATSDPPSDPAKNIQYF.

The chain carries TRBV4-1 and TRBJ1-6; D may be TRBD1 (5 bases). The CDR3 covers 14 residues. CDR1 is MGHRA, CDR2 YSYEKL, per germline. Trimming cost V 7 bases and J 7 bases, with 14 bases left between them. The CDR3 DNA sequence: TGCGCCAGCACCACGGGACTTCTCAATTCACCCCTCCACTTT. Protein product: CASTTGLLNSPLHF.

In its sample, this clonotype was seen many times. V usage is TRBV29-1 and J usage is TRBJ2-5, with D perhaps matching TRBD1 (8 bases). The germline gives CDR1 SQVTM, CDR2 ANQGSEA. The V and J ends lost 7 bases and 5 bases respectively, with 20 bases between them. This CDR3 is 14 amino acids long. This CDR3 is CSATGGQGWETQYF. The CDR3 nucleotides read TGCAGCGCCACGGGAGGACAGGGATGGGAGACCCAGTACTTC.

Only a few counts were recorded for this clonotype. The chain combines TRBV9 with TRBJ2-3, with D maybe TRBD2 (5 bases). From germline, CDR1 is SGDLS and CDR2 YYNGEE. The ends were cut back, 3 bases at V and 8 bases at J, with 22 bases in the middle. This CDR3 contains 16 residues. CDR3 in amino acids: CASSGQARGSGSTQYF. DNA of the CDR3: TGTGCCAGCAGCGGACAAGCTCGGGGAAGCGGCAGTACGCAGTATTTT.

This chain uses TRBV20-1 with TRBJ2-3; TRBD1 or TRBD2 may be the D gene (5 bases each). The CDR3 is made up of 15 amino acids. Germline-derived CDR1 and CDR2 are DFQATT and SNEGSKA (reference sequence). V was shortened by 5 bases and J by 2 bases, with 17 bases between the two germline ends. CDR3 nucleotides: TGCAGTGCTTGGGGGAACGGGGTTAACACAGATACGCAGTATTTT. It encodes CSAWGNGVNTDTQYF.

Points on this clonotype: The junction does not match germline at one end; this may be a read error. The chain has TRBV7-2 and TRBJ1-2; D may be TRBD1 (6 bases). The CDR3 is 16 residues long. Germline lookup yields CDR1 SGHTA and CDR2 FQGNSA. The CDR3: CASTLQGSFSNYGYTF. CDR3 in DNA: TGTGCCAGCACCTTACAGGGCAGTTTCTCTAACTATGGCTACACCTTC.